This TCR beta chain was captured by sequencing in a study of blood T cell repertoires in COVID-19. Whole-study context: Researchers got acute and convalescent COVID-19 samples from the United States, Italy and Spain. T cells, B-cell-depleted T cells, or PBMCs provided the cDNA or gDNA that served as material.

This CDR3 has 14 residues. V was clipped by 3 bases and J by 0 bases, with 8 bases between them. Per germline, CDR1 KGHSH and CDR2 LQKENI. This clone was recorded a few times. Clinical history reported by participants formed the basis on which cohorts were assigned. Generated by immunoSEQ multiplex PCR, the TCRdb table keeps only in-frame clones and is missing some. The sample holds some 160,000 clones, over 75% seen once. Sequenced sample: PBMCs or T cells enriched from blood (not recorded which). The receptor comes from a woman aged 45-59 years who had recovered from COVID-19. This chain connects TRBV18 to TRBJ1-1; D possibly corresponds to TRBD1 (5 bases). The CDR3 loop reads CASSPPGLNTEAFF. The CDR3 nucleotides are TGTGCCAGCTCACCCCCAGGGTTGAACACTGAAGCTTTCTTT.